This T cell receptor (beta chain) was obtained from a study of T cells in Graves' hyperthyroidism and ophthalmopathy. The blood sample dates from first hyperthyroidism diagnosis, preceding any ophthalmopathy symptoms. PBMCs stemmed from around 10 ml fresh peripheral blood. This clonotype appeared a few times. The antigen remains unidentified. What was amplified from RNA transcripts were TCR beta CDR3 regions. TCR CDR3 regions were first amplified by RT-PCR with HTBI primers. Each CDR3 protein is one row after TCRdb ran MiXCR on the multiplex PCR reads. The table has a few hundred thousand distinct CDR3 sequences, roughly 15% seen once. V dropped 2 bases and J dropped 6 bases, with 16 bases sitting between them. Germline values: CDR1 KGHSH, CDR2 LQKENI. CDR3 size: 16 residues. Findings and limits, study-wide: Most thyroid clonotypes with frequency above 0.001 were detected in blood.

The clonotype comes from a woman in her fifties or sixties with Graves' hyperthyroidism that later progressed to Graves' ophthalmopathy. The rearrangement links TRBV18 to TRBJ2-2; a possible D gene is TRBD1 (5 bases). The sample comprised blood. CDR3 DNA: TGTGCCAGCTCACCAAATAGGGGCGCCTCTCCCGGGGAGCTGTTTTTT. This codes for CASSPNRGASPGELFF.